This record concerns one TCR beta chain sequence. Next came a second PCR, run for about 6 to 12 cycles, which used a sample-barcoded 5' primer along with a J-beta primer mix. TCRdb processed the 5' RACE reads anew with MiXCR; each CDR3 protein has one entry. The sample has fewer than 1,200,000 distinct CDR3 sequences, approximately 25% seen once; the top ten hold 0.65% to 0.95%. The entry originates in a study of blood T cells in healthy people across ages. Trimming took 5 bases from V and 7 from J; bases not matched to a gene: 14. The CDR3 is 15 amino acids. The germline CDR1 and CDR2 sequences are DFQATT and SNEGSKA (reference sequence). Another study also made use of these data, one on T cells of mothers and their children. As reported in that work: Thymic selection shapes TCR recombination output similarly in related and unrelated pairs.

Material: blood. The TCR comes from a girl aged 2 to 9 in good health. The rearrangement uses TRBV20-1 and TRBJ2-1; 7 nucleotides line up with TRBD2. This CDR3 is CSAPILAFSPNEQFF. The CDR3, as DNA: TGCAGTGCTCCGATACTAGCGTTCTCGCCAAATGAGCAGTTCTTC.